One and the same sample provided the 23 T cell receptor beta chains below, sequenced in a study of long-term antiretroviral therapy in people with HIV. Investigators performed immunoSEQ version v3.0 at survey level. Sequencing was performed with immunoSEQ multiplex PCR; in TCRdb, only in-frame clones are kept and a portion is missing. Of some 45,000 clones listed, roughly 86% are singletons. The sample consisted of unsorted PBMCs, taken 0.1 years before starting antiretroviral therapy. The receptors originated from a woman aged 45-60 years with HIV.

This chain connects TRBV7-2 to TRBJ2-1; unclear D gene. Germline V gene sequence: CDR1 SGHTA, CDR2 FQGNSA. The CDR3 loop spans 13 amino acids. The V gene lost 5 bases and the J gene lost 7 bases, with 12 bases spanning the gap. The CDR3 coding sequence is TGTGCCAGCAGCGCGGCCCAAGGTAATGAGCAGTTCTTC. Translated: CASSAAQGNEQFF.

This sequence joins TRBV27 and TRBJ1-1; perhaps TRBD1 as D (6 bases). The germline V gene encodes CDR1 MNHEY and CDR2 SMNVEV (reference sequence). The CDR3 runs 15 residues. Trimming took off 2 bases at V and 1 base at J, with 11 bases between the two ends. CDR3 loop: CASSLGAGANTEAFF. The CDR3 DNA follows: TGTGCCAGCAGTTTAGGAGCAGGGGCGAACACTGAAGCTTTCTTT.

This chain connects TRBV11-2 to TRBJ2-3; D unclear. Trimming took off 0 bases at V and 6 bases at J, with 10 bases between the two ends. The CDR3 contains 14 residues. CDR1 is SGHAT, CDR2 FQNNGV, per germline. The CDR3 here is CASSLERSSDTQYF. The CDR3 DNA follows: TGTGCCAGCAGCTTAGAAAGGTCGTCTGATACGCAGTATTTT.

In DNA, the CDR3 is TGTGCCAGTAGCGTCACTCAGACCTATGGCTACACCTTC. As protein: CASSVTQTYGYTF. The chain recombines TRBV19 with TRBJ1-2, with D unresolved. Germline V CDR1 and CDR2: LNHDA, SQIVND (reference sequence). Trimming left V 6 bases short and J 4 bases short, with 12 bases between. The CDR3 is 13 amino acids.

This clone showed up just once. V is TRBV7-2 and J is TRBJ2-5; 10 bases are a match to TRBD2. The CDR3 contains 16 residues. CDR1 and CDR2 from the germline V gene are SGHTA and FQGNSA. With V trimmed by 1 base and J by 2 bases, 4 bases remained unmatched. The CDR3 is CASSLVPSGGQETQYF. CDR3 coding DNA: TGTGCCAGCAGCTTAGTCCCTAGCGGGGGACAAGAGACCCAGTACTTC.

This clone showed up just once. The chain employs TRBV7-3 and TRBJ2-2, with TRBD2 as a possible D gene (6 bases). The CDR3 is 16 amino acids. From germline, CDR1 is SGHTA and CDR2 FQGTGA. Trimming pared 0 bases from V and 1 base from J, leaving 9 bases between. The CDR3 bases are TGTGCCAGCAGCTTAACGGGGGGAGGGAACACCGGGGAGCTGTTTTTT. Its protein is CASSLTGGGNTGELFF.

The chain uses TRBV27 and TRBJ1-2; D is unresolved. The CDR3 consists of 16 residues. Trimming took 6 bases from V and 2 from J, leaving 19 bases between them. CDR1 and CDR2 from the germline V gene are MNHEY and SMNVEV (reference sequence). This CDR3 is CASSPSRDLRNYGYTF. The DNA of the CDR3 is TGTGCCAGCAGCCCTTCCCGCGACCTGAGGAACTATGGCTACACCTTC.

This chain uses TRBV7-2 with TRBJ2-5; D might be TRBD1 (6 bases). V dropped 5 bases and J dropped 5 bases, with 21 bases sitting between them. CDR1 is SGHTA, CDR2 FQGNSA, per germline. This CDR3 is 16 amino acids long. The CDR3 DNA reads TGTGCCAGCAGCCAGTTCGACAGGCACCCTTGGGAGACCCAGTACTTC. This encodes CASSQFDRHPWETQYF.

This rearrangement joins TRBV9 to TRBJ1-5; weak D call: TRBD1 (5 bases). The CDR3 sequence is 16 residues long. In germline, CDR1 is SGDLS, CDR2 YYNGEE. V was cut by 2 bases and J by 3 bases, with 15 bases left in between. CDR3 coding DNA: TGTGCCAGCAGCGTCCGGCAGGGCAGTAACAATCAGCCCCAGCATTTT. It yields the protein CASSVRQGSNNQPQHF.

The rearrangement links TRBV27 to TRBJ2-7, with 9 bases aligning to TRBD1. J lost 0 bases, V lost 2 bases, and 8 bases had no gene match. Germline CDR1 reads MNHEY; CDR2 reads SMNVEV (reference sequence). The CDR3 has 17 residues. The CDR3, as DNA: TGTGCCAGCAGTTTAATGACAGGGGGACGTAGCTCCTACGAGCAGTACTTC. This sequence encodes CASSLMTGGRSSYEQYF.

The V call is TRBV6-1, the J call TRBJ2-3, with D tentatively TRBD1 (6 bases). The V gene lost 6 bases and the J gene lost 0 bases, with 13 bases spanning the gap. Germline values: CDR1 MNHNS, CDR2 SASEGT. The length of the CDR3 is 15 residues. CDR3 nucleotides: TGTGCCAGCAGACGGGACAACCTTAGCACAGATACGCAGTATTTT. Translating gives CASRRDNLSTDTQYF.

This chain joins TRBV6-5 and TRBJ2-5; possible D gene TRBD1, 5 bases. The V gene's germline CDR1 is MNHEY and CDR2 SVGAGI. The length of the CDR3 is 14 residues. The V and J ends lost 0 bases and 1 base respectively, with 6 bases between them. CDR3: CASSYSGRQETQYF. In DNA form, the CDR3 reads TGTGCCAGCAGTTACTCGGGGCGCCAAGAGACCCAGTACTTC.

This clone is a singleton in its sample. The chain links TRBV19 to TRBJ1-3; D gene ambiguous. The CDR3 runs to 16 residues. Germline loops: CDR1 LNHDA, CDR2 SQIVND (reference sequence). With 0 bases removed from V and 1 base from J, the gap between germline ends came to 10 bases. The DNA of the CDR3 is TGTGCCAGTAGTATAGACCGGACGCCTTCTGGAAACACCATATATTTT. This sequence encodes CASSIDRTPSGNTIYF.

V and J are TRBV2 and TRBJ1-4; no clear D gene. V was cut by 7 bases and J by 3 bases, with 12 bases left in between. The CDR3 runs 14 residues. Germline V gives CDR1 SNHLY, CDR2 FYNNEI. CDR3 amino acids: CASNLRLPNEKLFF. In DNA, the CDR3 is TGTGCCAGCAACCTCAGGCTTCCTAATGAAAAACTGTTTTTT.

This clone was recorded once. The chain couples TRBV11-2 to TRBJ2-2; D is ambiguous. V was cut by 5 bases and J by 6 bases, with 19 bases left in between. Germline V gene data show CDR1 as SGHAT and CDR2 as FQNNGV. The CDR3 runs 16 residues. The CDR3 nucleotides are TGTGCCAGCAGCGGCCCGGCGCAGTGGAAAGCCGGGGAGCTGTTTTTT. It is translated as CASSGPAQWKAGELFF.

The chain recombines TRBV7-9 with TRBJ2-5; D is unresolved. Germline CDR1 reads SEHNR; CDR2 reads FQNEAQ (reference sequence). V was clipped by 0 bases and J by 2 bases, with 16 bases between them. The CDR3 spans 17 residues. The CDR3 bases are TGTGCCAGCAGCTTAGCGGGTTCACAATTCCGACAAGAGACCCAGTACTTC. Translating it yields CASSLAGSQFRQETQYF.

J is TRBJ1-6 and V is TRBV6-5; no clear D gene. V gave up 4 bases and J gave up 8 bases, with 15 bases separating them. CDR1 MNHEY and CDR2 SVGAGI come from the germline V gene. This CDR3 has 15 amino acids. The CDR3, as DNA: TGTGCCAGCAGTTTTAAGGGCCTCTGGGATTCACCCCTCCACTTT. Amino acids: CASSFKGLWDSPLHF.

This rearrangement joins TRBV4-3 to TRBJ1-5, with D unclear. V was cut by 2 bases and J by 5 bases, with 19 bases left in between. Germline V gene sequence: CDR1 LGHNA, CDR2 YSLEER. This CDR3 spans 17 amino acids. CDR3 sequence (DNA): TGCGCCAGCAGCCAAAGACCCGTCACCATCCAGGATCAGCCCCAGCATTTT. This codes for CASSQRPVTIQDQPQHF.

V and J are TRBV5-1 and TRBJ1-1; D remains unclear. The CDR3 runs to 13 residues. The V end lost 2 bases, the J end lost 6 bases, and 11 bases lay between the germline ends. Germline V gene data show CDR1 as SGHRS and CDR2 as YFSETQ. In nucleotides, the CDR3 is TGCGCCAGCAGCTTCTCGTCACAAGCTGAAGCTTTCTTT. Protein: CASSFSSQAEAFF.

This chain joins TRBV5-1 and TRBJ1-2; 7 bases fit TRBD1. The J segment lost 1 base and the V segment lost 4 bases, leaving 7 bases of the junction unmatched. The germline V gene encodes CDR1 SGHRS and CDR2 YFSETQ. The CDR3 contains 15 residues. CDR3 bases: TGCGCCAGCAGCACAGGACAGGTTCTTAACTATGGCTACACCTTC. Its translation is CASSTGQVLNYGYTF.

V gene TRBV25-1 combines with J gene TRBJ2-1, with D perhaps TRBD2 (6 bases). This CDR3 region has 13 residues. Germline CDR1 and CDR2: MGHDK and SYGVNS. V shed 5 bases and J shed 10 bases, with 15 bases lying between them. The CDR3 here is CASSLWDGGEQFF. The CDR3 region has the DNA TGTGCCAGCAGTCTCTGGGACGGGGGAGAGCAGTTCTTC.

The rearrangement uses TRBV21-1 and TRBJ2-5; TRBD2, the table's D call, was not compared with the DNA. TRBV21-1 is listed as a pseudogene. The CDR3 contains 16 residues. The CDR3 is CASSSRGGAYQETQYF. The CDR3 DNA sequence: TGTGCCAGCAGCTCCCGTGGGGGGGCGTACCAAGAGACCCAGTACTTC.

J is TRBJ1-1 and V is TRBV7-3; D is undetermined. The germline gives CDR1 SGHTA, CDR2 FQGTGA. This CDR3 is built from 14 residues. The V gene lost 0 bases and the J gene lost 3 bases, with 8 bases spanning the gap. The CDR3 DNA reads TGTGCCAGCAGCTTAACCGGCGGGGACACTGAAGCTTTCTTT. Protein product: CASSLTGGDTEAFF.